This record concerns one TCR beta chain sequence. This sample is part of a study of blood T cell repertoires in COVID-19. Overall study: There were acute and convalescent COVID-19 samples, and they came from the United States, Italy and Spain. PBMCs, B-cell-depleted T cells, or T cells provided the cDNA or gDNA that made up the material.

Some clones are missing from TCRdb's copy, which holds only in-frame ones; the method was immunoSEQ multiplex PCR. Of over 200,000 clones listed, more than 70% were seen once; the top ten hold roughly 2.4%. This study enrolled people aged about 18 to 90 from around 25 US geographic areas. Participants' reported clinical history set cohort assignment. Germline values: CDR1 SGHVS, CDR2 FQNEAQ. The CDR3 has 14 amino acids. Trimming took off 5 bases at V and 4 bases at J, with 12 bases between the two ends. This chain joins TRBV7-8 and TRBJ2-1, with D possibly TRBD2 on 5 matching bases. The sequence was obtained from a middle-aged woman with acute COVID-19. The sample taken for sequencing was PBMCs or T cells enriched from blood (not recorded which). This chain's CDR3 is CASSQTLEYNEQFF. CDR3 nucleotide sequence: TGTGCCAGCAGCCAAACACTAGAATACAATGAGCAGTTCTTC. Full variable domain (missing parts from reference TRBV7-8 and TRBJ2-1): GAGVSQSPRYKVAKRGQDVALRCDPISGHVSLFWYQQALGQGPEFLTYFQNEAQLDKSGLPSDRFFAERPEGSVSTLKIQRTQQEDSAVYLCASSQTLEYNEQFFGPGTRLTVL.